This passage covers 9 T cell receptor beta chains from one sample sequenced in a study of T cell repertoires in cytomegalovirus infection. MiXCR, run by TCRdb on the reads, gives a single entry per CDR3 protein. The data show fewer than 550,000 distinct CDR3 sequences, with approximately 16% seen just once and roughly a quarter held by the top ten. Input material: CD8+ T cells from PBMCs. These TCRs come from a human donor in good health (CMV status not recorded). Some clones in this sample may be carry-over from other donors' samples.

The gene calls are TRBV29-1 and TRBJ2-2, with 8 bases identical to TRBD2. Germline CDR1 is SQVTM and CDR2 is ANQGSEA. The junction had 11 bases not matched to a gene; V was cut back by 6 bases and J by 2 bases. The CDR3 runs to 16 residues. The CDR3: CSVELMVAGNTGELFF. CDR3 DNA: TGCAGCGTCGAGCTTATGGTAGCGGGAAACACCGGGGAGCTGTTTTTT.

This clonotype was recorded at least ten times. The chain employs TRBV4-1 and TRBJ2-2, with 8 positions matching TRBD2. CDR3 length equals 16 residues. Germline V gene data show CDR1 as MGHRA and CDR2 as YSYEKL. The ends lost 1 base at V and 3 bases at J; junction bases unmatched: 4. The CDR3 nucleotides are TGCGCCAGCAGCCAAGCGGGGGGGATGGACACCGGGGAGCTGTTTTTT. Translated: CASSQAGGMDTGELFF.

There are many counts of this clonotype. This chain links TRBV10-3 with TRBJ2-3, with TRBD2 matching over 10 bases. The trim removed 6 bases at V and 3 bases at J, leaving 3 bases unmatched. The CDR3 runs 14 residues. From germline, CDR1 is ENHRY and CDR2 SYGVKD. The CDR3, as DNA: TGTGCCATCAGAGCGGGAGGGCCGACAGATACGCAGTATTTT. Its translation is CAIRAGGPTDTQYF.

In this sample, this clonotype turned up many times. The chain is built from TRBV10-3 and TRBJ2-5; 8 bases line up with TRBD1. There are 16 residues in the CDR3. Germline CDR1 ENHRY, CDR2 SYGVKD. The V gene end was trimmed by 2 bases and the J gene end by 0 bases; junction bases not matched to a gene: 5. Written as DNA, the CDR3 is TGTGCCATCAGTGAGCCCGACAGGGGTTACCAAGAGACCCAGTACTTC. Encoded protein: CAISEPDRGYQETQYF.

The chain uses TRBV12-3 or TRBV12-4 and TRBJ2-7; D tentatively fits TRBD1 or TRBD2 (5 bases each). Trimming removed 3 bases from V and 5 bases from J, with 17 bases in between. CDR3 length equals 15 residues. Here the CDR3 DNA reads TGTGCCAGCAGTTTGGCCGGGACCCTTGAAAACGAGCAGTACTTC. The encoded protein is CASSLAGTLENEQYF.

V and J are TRBV3-1 and TRBJ2-2, with 10 bases identical to TRBD2. V lost 2 bases and J lost 3; bases outside the gene matches: 18. Germline lookup yields CDR1 LGHDT and CDR2 YNNKEL (reference sequence). CDR3 size: 21 residues. CDR3 nucleotides: TGTGCCAGCAGCCAACTCACAGGGTACCTTAGGACTAGCGGTGACACCGGGGAGCTGTTTTTT. Translating gives CASSQLTGYLRTSGDTGELFF.

This clonotype has just a few counts. The gene calls are TRBV5-6 and TRBJ1-2, with D maybe TRBD1 (6 bases). The CDR3 is made up of 14 amino acids. CDR1 SGHDT and CDR2 YYEEEE come from the germline V gene. The V end lost 3 bases, the J end lost 8 bases, and 17 bases lay between the germline ends. The CDR3 DNA reads as TGTGCCAGCAGCTACCGGACAGACCCAGGGGGCTACACCTTC. This gives the protein CASSYRTDPGGYTF.

This clonotype was detected only a few times. The V gene is TRBV20-1, the J gene TRBJ1-2, with 8 bases matching TRBD1. Germline V gene sequence: CDR1 DFQATT, CDR2 SNEGSKA (reference sequence). Germline trimming cut 0 bases from V and 2 bases from J; bases unmatched to any gene: 5. The CDR3 runs to 15 residues. CDR3 sequence: CSARDGTGKNYGYTF. The CDR3 nucleotides are TGCAGTGCTAGAGACGGGACAGGAAAAAACTATGGCTACACCTTC.

In its sample, this clonotype was seen a few times. The V and J genes are TRBV19 and TRBJ1-1, with D unresolved. This CDR3 is 15 amino acids long. Trimming took off 6 bases at V and 1 base at J, with 15 bases between the two ends. Germline V CDR1 and CDR2: LNHDA, SQIVND (reference sequence). This CDR3 reads CASSQRARTNTEAFF. As DNA, the CDR3 is TGTGCCAGTAGCCAGAGGGCCCGAACGAACACTGAAGCTTTCTTT.